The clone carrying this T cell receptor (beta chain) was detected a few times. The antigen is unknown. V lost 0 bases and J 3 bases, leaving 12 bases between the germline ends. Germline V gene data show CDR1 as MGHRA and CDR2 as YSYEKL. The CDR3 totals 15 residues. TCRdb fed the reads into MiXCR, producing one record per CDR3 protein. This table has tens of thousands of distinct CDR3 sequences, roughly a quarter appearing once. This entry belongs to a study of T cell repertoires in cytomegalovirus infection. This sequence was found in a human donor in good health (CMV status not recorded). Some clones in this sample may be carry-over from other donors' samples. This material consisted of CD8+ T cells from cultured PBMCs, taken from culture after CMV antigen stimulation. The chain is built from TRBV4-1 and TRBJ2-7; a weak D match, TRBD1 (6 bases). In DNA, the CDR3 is TGCGCCAGCAGCCAAGAGCCGGGACACCACTACGAGCAGTACTTC. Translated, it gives CASSQEPGHHYEQYF.